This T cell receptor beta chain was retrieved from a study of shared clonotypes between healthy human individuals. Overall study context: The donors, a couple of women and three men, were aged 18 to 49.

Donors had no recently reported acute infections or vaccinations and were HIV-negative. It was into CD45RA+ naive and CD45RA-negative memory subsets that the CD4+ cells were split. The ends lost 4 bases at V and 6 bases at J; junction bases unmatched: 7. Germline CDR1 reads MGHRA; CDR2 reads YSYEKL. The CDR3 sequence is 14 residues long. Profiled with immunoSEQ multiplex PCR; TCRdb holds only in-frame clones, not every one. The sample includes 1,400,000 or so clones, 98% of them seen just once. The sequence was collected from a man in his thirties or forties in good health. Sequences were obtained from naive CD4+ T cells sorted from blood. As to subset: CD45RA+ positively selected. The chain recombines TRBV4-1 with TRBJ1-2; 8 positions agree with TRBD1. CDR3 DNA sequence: TGCGCCAGCAGCCGACTGACAGGGGATAATGGCTACACCTTC. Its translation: CASSRLTGDNGYTF.